The subject of this entry is one T cell receptor (beta chain). Its antigen is still unknown. The entry originates in a study of T cell responses to AZD1222 COVID-19 vaccine. The CDR3 length is 13 residues. Between the trimmed V and J ends, which lost 8 bases and 0 bases, there was a span of 11 bases. Looked up from germline, CDR1 is GTSNPN and CDR2 is SVGIG (reference sequence). Study results and limitations: All repertoire sampling was performed exclusively after the peak T cell response. Spike-wide vaccine-associated CD4 TCRs dominated at 160-218 and 743-854. White British ancestry dominated among donors, who included more females, and clonal diversity was possibly underestimated.

The method was immunoSEQ multiplex PCR; TCRdb's version includes in-frame clones alone and lacks a portion of them. The data hold around 100,000 clones, with approximately 84% observed a single time. The TCR comes from an adult in good health. Sequenced material: peripheral blood, taken on day 0 of AZD1222 vaccination. The chain couples TRBV30 to TRBJ1-3, with a weak D call TRBD1 (5 bases). In DNA form, the CDR3 reads TGTGCCGGAGTGGACACCTCTGGAAACACCATATATTTT. It codes for CAGVDTSGNTIYF.